The T cell receptor (beta chain) described here comes from a study of immune evolution from preneoplasia to lung adenocarcinoma. The overall study: HLA loss of heterozygosity: approximately 7.5% AIS, about 15% MIA, about 30% ADC, none AAH.

Trimming removed 5 bases at V and 5 bases at J, with 16 bases between. This CDR3 region has 15 residues. Germline V gives CDR1 MNHEY, CDR2 SVGAGI. Between about 2014 and 2018, patients underwent resection in Japan or China. As concerns this clone: Its specificity is not known.

General study results and limits: Top clone share appeared to fall from AAH through AIS, MIA, adenocarcinoma. Normal lung had highest clonality; later lesions appeared denser, more diverse.

The table came from immunoSEQ multiplex PCR; TCRdb's copy has only in-frame clones and leaves some out. This sample yields 20,000 to 25,000 clones, of which 70% to 85% are seen a single time; around 6% belongs to the top ten. This sequence originates from a person in their sixties with lung adenocarcinoma. Sequenced material: FFPE invasive lung adenocarcinoma tissue. The V call is TRBV6-5, the J call TRBJ1-3; D gene uncertain. In nucleotides, the CDR3 is TGTGCCAGCAGTCTTGCCGGAGACCAGAGAAACACCATATATTTT. It encodes CASSLAGDQRNTIYF.